The 11 T cell receptor beta chains given below trace back to one sample, sequenced in a study of beta chain features in type 1 diabetes. The study reverse transcribed the entire isolated RNA, so it sequenced expressed TCRB transcripts. Libraries were prepared by immunoSEQ multiplex PCR; TCRdb keeps only in-frame clonotypes and omits some of them. The sample gives under 400,000 clones, around 15% of which show up once; over 5% is in the top ten. The sequenced material came from central memory CD4+ T cells from blood. Receptor source: a man aged 30-40 years in good health.

V is TRBV11-2 and J is TRBJ2-3, with D uncertain. V shed 1 base and J shed 3 bases, with 11 bases lying between them. The V gene's germline CDR1 is SGHAT and CDR2 FQNNGV. The CDR3 consists of 15 residues. In DNA, the CDR3 is TGTGCCAGCAGCTTAGCTCCCGCCAGTACAGATACGCAGTATTTT. Translated, it gives CASSLAPASTDTQYF.

The chain carries TRBV7-2 and TRBJ2-7; tentative D call: TRBD1 (5 bases). V lost 5 bases, J lost 2 bases, and 13 bases lay in between. Germline V lookup: CDR1 SGHTA, CDR2 FQGNSA. The CDR3 has 14 residues. The DNA for the CDR3 is TGTGCCAGCAGCCGGACATCCACGGCCTACGAGCAGTACTTC. It specifies CASSRTSTAYEQYF.

For this clone: Sequence at one end of the junction differs from germline and may be a read error. Other DNA sequences in this specimen translate into the identical CDR3. CDR3 in amino acids: CASSFRGGYTF. CDR3 bases: TGTGCCAGTAGCTTTAGGGGAGGCTACACCTTC. The chain is built from TRBV11-2 and TRBJ1-2; perhaps TRBD1 as D (5 bases). Germline assignment: CDR1 SGHAT and CDR2 FQNNGV. This CDR3 contains 11 residues.

A few counts support this clone. The rearrangement links TRBV5-1 to TRBJ1-5, with D possibly matching TRBD1 (5 bases). The CDR3 is 16 residues long. V was cut by 2 bases and J by 1 base, with 13 bases left in between. Germline V lookup: CDR1 SGHRS, CDR2 YFSETQ. The CDR3 region has the DNA TGCGCCAGCAGCTTTGGGATTGGGGGGAGCAATCAGCCCCAGCATTTT. Protein: CASSFGIGGSNQPQHF.

The V and J genes are TRBV12-5 and TRBJ1-5; D is possibly TRBD1 (5 bases). This CDR3 has 16 residues. V shed 7 bases and J shed 0 bases, with 16 bases lying between them. Germline V gene data show CDR1 as LGHNT and CDR2 as FRNRAP. CDR3 loop: CASDSGGTGSNQPQHF. The CDR3 DNA reads TGTGCTAGTGACTCAGGAGGGACGGGTAGCAATCAGCCCCAGCATTTT.

The gene calls are TRBV15 and TRBJ2-3; D ambiguous. Trimming removed 5 bases from V and 2 bases from J, with 8 bases in between. CDR1 LNHNV and CDR2 YYDKDF come from the germline V gene (reference sequence). The CDR3 has 13 residues. CDR3 region: CATSLRITDTQYF. The CDR3, as DNA: TGTGCCACCAGCCTACGAATCACAGATACGCAGTATTTT.

The CDR3 region is CASSWGQENTEAFF. CDR3 nucleotide sequence: TGTGCCAGCAGCTGGGGACAGGAGAACACTGAAGCTTTCTTT. The chain joins TRBV6-6 to TRBJ1-1; 8 bases map to TRBD1. Trimming at V came to 6 bases and at J to 1 base, leaving 4 bases not matched to a gene. CDR1 and CDR2 from the germline V gene are MNHNY and SVGAGI (reference sequence). The CDR3 sequence is 14 residues long.

This clone was detected a few times. The V gene is TRBV5-5, the J gene TRBJ2-1; TRBD2 is a possible D gene (6 bases). With 5 bases removed from V and 6 bases from J, the gap between germline ends came to 12 bases. Germline CDR1 SGHKS, CDR2 YYEKEE (reference sequence). The CDR3 is 13 amino acids. CDR3 residues: CASSTLAANEQFF. The CDR3 bases are TGTGCCAGCAGTACATTAGCGGCCAATGAGCAGTTCTTC. The complete variable domain, with remaining parts taken from reference TRBV5-5 and TRBJ2-1, reads DAGVTQSPTHLIKTRGQQVTLRCSPISGHKSVSWYQQVLGQGPQFIFQYYEKEERGRGNFPDRFSARQFPNYSSELNVNALLLGDSALYLCASSTLAANEQFFGPGTRLTVL.

This clone turned up a few times. The V and J genes are TRBV5-5 and TRBJ2-1, with 11 bases fitting TRBD2. Looked up from germline, CDR1 is SGHKS and CDR2 is YYEKEE (reference sequence). Trimming cost V 0 bases and J 4 bases; bases outside gene matches: 3. This CDR3 region has 16 residues. CDR3 coding DNA: TGTGCCAGCAGCTTGGCCGCTAGCGGGGGGTACAATGAGCAGTTCTTC. Translation gives CASSLAASGGYNEQFF.

This clone was picked up a small number of times. V is TRBV7-2 and J is TRBJ1-4; D remains ambiguous. Between the trimmed V and J ends, which lost 5 bases and 8 bases, there was a span of 12 bases. Germline V gene data show CDR1 as SGHTA and CDR2 as FQGNSA. The CDR3 runs to 13 residues. The CDR3 sequence is CASSHEWAEKLFF. The CDR3 nucleotides are TGTGCCAGCAGCCACGAATGGGCGGAAAAACTGTTTTTT.

The rearrangement joins TRBV6-1 to TRBJ2-7; D may be TRBD1 or TRBD2 (5 bases each). Per the germline V gene, CDR1 is MNHNS and CDR2 is SASEGT. Trimming pared 6 bases from V and 3 bases from J, leaving 15 bases between. This CDR3 has 14 residues. Here the CDR3 reads CASRAGTLGYEQYF. Here the CDR3 DNA reads TGTGCCAGCAGGGCCGGGACGCTTGGCTACGAGCAGTACTTC.